This T cell receptor beta chain was recovered during a study of CD8+ T cells in alopecia areata (dated by TCRdb to between 2018 and 2020). In the study overall: The treated patients, all with moderate-to-severe alopecia areata, were enrolled in an open-label pilot trial of oral tofacitinib given at 5 to 10 mg twice daily. Tofacitinib was administered for 6 to 18 months, and 6 months of follow-up off drug were then conducted to assess delayed response and recurrence. Disease severity in treated patients was measured with the SALT score, which quantifies the percentage of affected scalp surface area. To study T cell clonal expansion in alopecia areata, the researchers applied high-throughput TCRbeta sequencing to both the C3H/HeJ mouse model and human patients. In humans, TCRbeta sequencing was performed on scalp tissue and on sorted CD4+ and CD8+ peripheral blood T cells from healthy controls and from patients with patchy or totalis/universalis alopecia areata. Biopsies were taken from tofacitinib-treated patients at baseline and at 4 and 24 weeks of treatment, and a later scalp biopsy was taken in several of the tofacitinib-treated patients. Scalp clonality was compared among normal scalp (n=4), patchy alopecia areata scalp (n=8), and alopecia totalis/universalis scalp (n=8). The RNA source kit depended on sample type: the PAXgene miRNA kit for fixed scalp, the miRNeasy kit for PBMCs, and the RNeasy kit for mouse skin. immunoSEQ multiplex PCR using 35 Vbeta forward primers and 13 Jbeta reverse primers was used to amplify TCRbeta CDR3 regions. Study-wide conclusions, independent of this receptor: Shared TCR sequences between patients were less evident than in mice, which may be partly attributable to HLA diversity in the patient population. Because the treated cohort was small and had only one nonresponder, larger studies are needed to examine links between baseline CD8+ expansion and response. Compared with normal scalp, lesional scalp had higher clonality and more expanded CD8+ clones, particularly in alopecia totalis/universalis, a pattern that suggests antigenic drive. Resident alphabeta T cells in normal human skin are also sequenced, complicating scalp TCR repertoire analysis, unlike mouse skin dominated by gammadelta T cells. With tofacitinib, both scalp clonality and the number of expanded CD8+ clones among the top 100 scalp clones went down significantly. Many expanded lesional clones persisted in scalp and blood during tofacitinib treatment, which may partly explain relapse after stopping treatment.

Note on this clone: What this receptor recognizes is not known. Base qualities are missing; no much larger clone stands one base away.

The library relied on the immunoSEQ multiplex PCR assay. For TCR sequencing, RNA was extracted from every sample and reverse transcribed into cDNA to serve as template. SuperScript III was used to make first-strand cDNA, primed with a 2:1 mix of oligo-dT and random hexamers. A synthetic immune receptor repertoire was used to assess amplification bias, and residual bias was removed computationally. The authors' analysis ran thus. Raw reads were preprocessed to remove errors, and CDR3 was defined by IMGT conventions from the conserved cysteine to phenylalanine. Clonality was computed by normalizing Shannon entropy by log2 of the number of productive unique TCRs and subtracting the result from 1. Whether each scalp clone was CD4 or CD8 was inferred by checking scalp TCRbeta sequences against the CD4 and CD8 repertoires from sorted blood. Sourced from immuneACCESS, this table was stored by TCRdb with only in-frame sequences that have V and J called. A share of the clones is absent; for the studies checked, an unresolved V gene accounts for under half, and the remainder has no known explanation. The V and J calls and clone size are taken from that table; D and trimming were inferred from the DNA. The table for this sample lists hundreds of thousands of clones; under 70% of them were counted only once. The ten top clones hold roughly 1.2% of the sample.

The junction shows trimming of 6 bases on V and 0 bases on J, and the gene matches do not reach 4 bases of it. The CDR3 sequence holds 14 residues, the cysteine and phenylalanine included. Only the CDR3 part of the read is kept: 42 bases, read in frame from the first base. From a lookup of the germline V gene, CDR1 and CDR2 are SQVTM and ANQGSEA. The intended sense of this specimen's treatment or condition label: oral pan-JAK inhibitor, 5-10 mg twice daily. Lesional scalp punch biopsies and peripheral blood were obtained from alopecia areata patients. PBMCs were separated by density centrifugation and stained for CD3, CD4 and CD8, after which CD4+ and CD8+ T cells were sorted on a FACSAria.

The V and J segments used are TRBV29-1 and TRBJ2-1, and 8 junction bases match TRBD1. The sample was CD4+ T cells sorted from blood, taken around week 46, from a patient treated with tofacitinib. The receptor comes from a human donor with alopecia areata. CDR3 reads: CSVRTGISYNEQFF. The nucleotide sequence is TGCAGCGTCCGGACAGGGATCTCCTACAATGAGCAGTTCTTC.